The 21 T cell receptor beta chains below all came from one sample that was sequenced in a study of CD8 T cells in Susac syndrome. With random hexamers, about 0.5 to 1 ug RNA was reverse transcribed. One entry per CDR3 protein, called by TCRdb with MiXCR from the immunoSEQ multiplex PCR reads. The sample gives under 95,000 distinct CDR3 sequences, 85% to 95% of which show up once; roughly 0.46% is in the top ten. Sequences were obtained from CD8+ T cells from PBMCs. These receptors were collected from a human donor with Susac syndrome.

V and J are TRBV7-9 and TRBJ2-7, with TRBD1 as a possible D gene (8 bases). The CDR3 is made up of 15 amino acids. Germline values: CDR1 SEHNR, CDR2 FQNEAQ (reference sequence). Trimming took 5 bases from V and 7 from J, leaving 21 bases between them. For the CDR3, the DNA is TGTGCCAGCAGCCAAACTAGGACAGGGACTAAGGAGCAGTACTTC. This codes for CASSQTRTGTKEQYF.

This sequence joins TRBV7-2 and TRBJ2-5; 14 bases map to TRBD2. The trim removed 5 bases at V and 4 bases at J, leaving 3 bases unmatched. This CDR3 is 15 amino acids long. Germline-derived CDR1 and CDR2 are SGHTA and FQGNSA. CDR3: CASSRLAGGIETQYF. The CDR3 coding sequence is TGTGCCAGCAGCCGACTAGCGGGAGGGATAGAGACCCAGTACTTC.

In nucleotides, the CDR3 is TGTGCCGCCGAGATAGGGACAGGGATAGATGACAATCAGCCCCAGCATTTT. Amino acid sequence: CAAEIGTGIDDNQPQHF. This chain connects TRBV28 to TRBJ1-5; 9 bases line up with TRBD1. The CDR3 consists of 17 residues. Germline assignment: CDR1 MDHEN and CDR2 SYDVKM. Unmatched junction bases numbered 17, after V lost 11 bases and J lost 3 bases.

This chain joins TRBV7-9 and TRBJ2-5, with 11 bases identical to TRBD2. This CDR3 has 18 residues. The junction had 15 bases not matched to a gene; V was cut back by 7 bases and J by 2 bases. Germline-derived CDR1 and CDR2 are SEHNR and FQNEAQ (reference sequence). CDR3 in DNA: TGTGCCAGCACCCCGGAGGGACTAGCGGATACCCCTCAAGAGACCCAGTACTTC. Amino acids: CASTPEGLADTPQETQYF.

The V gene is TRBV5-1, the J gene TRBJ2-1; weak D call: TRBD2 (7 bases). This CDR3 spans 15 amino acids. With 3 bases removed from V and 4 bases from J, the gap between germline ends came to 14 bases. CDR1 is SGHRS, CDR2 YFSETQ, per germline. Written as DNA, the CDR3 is TGCGCCAGCAGCTCAGGAGGGGGGGTTTACAATGAGCAGTTCTTC. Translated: CASSSGGGVYNEQFF.

CDR3 protein: CSVSDRATGELFF. The CDR3 nucleotides read TGCAGCGTTTCAGACAGAGCCACCGGGGAGCTGTTTTTT. The rearrangement joins TRBV29-1 to TRBJ2-2; a possible D gene is TRBD1 (5 bases). Germline CDR1 SQVTM, CDR2 ANQGSEA. The CDR3 spans 13 residues. V was clipped by 5 bases and J by 4 bases, with 11 bases between them.

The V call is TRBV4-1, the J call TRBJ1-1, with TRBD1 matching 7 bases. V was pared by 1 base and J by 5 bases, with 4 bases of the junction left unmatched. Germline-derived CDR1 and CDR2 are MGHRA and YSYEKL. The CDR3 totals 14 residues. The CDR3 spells CASSQARGQTEAFF. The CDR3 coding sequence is TGCGCCAGCAGCCAAGCGAGGGGGCAAACTGAAGCTTTCTTT.

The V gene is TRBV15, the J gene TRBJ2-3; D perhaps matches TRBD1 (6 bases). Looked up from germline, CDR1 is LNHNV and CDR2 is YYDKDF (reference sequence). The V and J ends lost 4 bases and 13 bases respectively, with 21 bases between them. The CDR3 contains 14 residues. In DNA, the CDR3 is TGTGCCACCAGCACAGAATATCCGGGACAAGGGAAGTATTTT. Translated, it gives CATSTEYPGQGKYF. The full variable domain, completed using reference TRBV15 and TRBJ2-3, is DAMVIQNPRYQVTQFGKPVTLSCSQTLNHNVMYWYQQKSSQAPKLLFHYYDKDFNNEADTPDNFQSRRPNTSFCFLDIRSPGLGDTAMYLCATSTEYPGQGKYFGPGTRLTVL.

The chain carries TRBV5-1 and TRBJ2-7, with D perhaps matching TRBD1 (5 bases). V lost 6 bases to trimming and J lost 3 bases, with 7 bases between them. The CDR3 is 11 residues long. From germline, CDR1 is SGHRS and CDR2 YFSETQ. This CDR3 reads CASNQGYEQYF. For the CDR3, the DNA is TGCGCCAGCAATCAGGGCTACGAGCAGTACTTC.

CDR3 coding DNA: TGTGCCAGCAGTACCCTGGGTGGGCCCAACAATGAGCAGTTCTTC. Translating gives CASSTLGGPNNEQFF. The genes are TRBV6-5 and TRBJ2-1; D is unclear. The germline gives CDR1 MNHEY, CDR2 SVGAGI. The CDR3 has 15 residues. V was clipped by 5 bases and J by 5 bases, with 16 bases between them.

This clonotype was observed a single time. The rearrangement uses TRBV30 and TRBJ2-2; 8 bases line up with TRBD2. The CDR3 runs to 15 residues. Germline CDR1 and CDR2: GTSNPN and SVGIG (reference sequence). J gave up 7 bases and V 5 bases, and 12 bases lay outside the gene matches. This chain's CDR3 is CAWAPGKREIGELFF. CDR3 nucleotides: TGTGCCTGGGCTCCCGGGAAGCGGGAGATCGGGGAGCTGTTTTTT.

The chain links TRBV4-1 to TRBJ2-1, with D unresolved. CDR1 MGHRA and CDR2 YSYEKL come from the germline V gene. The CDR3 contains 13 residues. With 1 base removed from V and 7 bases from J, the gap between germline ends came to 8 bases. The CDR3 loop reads CASSQGSVNEQFF. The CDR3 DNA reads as TGCGCCAGCAGCCAAGGGTCAGTTAATGAGCAGTTCTTC.

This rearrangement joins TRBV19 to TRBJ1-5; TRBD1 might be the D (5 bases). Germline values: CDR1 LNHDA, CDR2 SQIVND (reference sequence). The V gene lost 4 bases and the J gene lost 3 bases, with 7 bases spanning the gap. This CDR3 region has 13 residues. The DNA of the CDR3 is TGTGCCAGTAGTAACAGGCTCAATCAGCCCCAGCATTTT. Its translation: CASSNRLNQPQHF.

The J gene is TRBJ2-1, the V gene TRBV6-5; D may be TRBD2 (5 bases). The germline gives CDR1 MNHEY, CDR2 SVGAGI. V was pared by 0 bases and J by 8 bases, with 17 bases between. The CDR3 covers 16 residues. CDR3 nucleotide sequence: TGTGCCAGCAGTTACTCGAGCGGAGGTGGGCCCGATGAGCAGTTCTTC. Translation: CASSYSSGGGPDEQFF.

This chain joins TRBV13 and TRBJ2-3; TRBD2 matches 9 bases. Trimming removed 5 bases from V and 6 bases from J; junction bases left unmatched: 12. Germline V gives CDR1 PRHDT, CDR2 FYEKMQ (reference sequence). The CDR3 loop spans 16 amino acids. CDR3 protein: CASSPVRLAGVDTQYF. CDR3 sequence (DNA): TGTGCCAGCAGCCCAGTGAGGTTAGCGGGAGTGGATACGCAGTATTTT.

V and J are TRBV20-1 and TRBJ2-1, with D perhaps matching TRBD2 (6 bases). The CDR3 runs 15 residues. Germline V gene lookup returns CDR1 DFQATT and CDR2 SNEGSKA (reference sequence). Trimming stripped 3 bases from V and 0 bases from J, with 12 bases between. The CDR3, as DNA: TGCAGTGCTAGGTTAGCGGCGAGCTCCTACAATGAGCAGTTCTTC. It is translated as CSARLAASSYNEQFF.

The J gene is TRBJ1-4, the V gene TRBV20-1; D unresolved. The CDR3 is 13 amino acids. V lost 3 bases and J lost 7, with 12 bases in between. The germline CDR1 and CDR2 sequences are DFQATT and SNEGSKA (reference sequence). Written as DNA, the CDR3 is TGCAGTGCTAGTAAGGATCTGTCTGAAAAACTGTTTTTT. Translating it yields CSASKDLSEKLFF.

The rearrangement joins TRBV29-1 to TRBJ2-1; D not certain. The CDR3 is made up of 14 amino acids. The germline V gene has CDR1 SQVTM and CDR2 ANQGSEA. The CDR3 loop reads CPEPPAPYFNEQFF. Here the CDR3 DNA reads TGCCCCGAACCACCGGCTCCGTACTTCAATGAGCAGTTCTTC.

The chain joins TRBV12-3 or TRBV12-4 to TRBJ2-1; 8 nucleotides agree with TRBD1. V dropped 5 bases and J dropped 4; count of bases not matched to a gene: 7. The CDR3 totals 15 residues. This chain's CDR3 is CASSTTGGVYNEQFF. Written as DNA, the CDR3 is TGTGCCAGCAGTACAACAGGGGGAGTTTACAATGAGCAGTTCTTC.

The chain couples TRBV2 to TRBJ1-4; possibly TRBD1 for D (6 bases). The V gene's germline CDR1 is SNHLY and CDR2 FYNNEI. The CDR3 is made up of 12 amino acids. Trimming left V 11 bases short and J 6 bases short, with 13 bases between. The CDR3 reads CAGTGLDEKLFF. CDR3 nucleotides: TGTGCCGGCACAGGGTTGGATGAAAAACTGTTTTTT.

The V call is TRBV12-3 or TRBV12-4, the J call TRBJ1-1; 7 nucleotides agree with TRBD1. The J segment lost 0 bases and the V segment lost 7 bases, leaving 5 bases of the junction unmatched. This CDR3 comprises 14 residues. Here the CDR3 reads CASIATGVNTEAFF. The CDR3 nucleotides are TGTGCCAGCATCGCTACAGGGGTGAACACTGAAGCTTTCTTT.